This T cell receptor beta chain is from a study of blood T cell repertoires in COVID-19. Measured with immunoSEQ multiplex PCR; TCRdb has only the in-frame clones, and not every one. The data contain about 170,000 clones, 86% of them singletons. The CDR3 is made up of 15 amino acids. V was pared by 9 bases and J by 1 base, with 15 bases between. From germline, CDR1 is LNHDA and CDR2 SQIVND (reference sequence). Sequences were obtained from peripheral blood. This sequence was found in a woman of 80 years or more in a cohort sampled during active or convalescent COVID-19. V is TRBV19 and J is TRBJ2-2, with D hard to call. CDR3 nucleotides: TGTGCCAGCCACATGCCGGGTGGGAACACCGGGGAGCTGTTTTTT. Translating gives CASHMPGGNTGELFF.